The 6 T cell receptor beta chains given below trace back to one sample, sequenced in a study of T cell repertoires in cytomegalovirus infection. A single record per CDR3 protein comes from TCRdb applying MiXCR to the reads. The sample yields 310,000 or so distinct CDR3 sequences, around 9.6% seen once. Sequencing input: PBMCs. The receptor set was obtained from a human donor in good health (CMV status not recorded). Some clones in this sample may be carry-over from other donors' samples.

J is TRBJ2-2 and V is TRBV28, with D unclear. V lost 8 bases to trimming and J lost 3 bases, with 7 bases between them. The CDR3 loop spans 12 amino acids. The V gene's germline CDR1 is MDHEN and CDR2 SYDVKM. The CDR3 spells CASGRHTGELFF. The CDR3 nucleotides are TGTGCCAGCGGACGACACACCGGGGAGCTGTTTTTT. Based on the CDR3 plus reference TRBV28 and TRBJ2-2, the full variable domain is DVKVTQSSRYLVKRTGEKVFLECVQDMDHENMFWYRQDPGLGLRLIYFSYDVKMKEKGDIPEGYSVSREKKERFSLILESASTNQTSMYLCASGRHTGELFFGEGSRLTVL.

This clonotype was seen repeatedly, ten times or more. V gene TRBV9 combines with J gene TRBJ2-5, with D perhaps assigned TRBD1 or TRBD2 (5 bases each). Germline V gives CDR1 SGDLS, CDR2 YYNGEE. This CDR3 contains 16 residues. The ends were cut back, 0 bases at V and 5 bases at J, with 17 bases in the middle. CDR3 in DNA: TGTGCCAGCAGCGTAGGGGCTACGAGGGACGCGGAGACCCAGTACTTC. It translates to CASSVGATRDAETQYF.

The chain links TRBV24-1 to TRBJ2-2; unclear D gene. This CDR3 spans 15 amino acids. V shed 3 bases and J shed 1 base, with 8 bases lying between them. Germline CDR1 reads KGHDR; CDR2 reads SFDVKD. CDR3 bases: TGTGCCACCAGTGATCCCTACAAGAACACCGGGGAGCTGTTTTTT. It is translated as CATSDPYKNTGELFF.

The sample holds a few counts of this clonotype. CDR3 sequence: CASSESASDGYTF. The CDR3 DNA is TGCGCCAGCAGTGAATCGGCCTCCGATGGCTACACCTTC. This chain connects TRBV10-1 to TRBJ1-2; no clear D gene. This CDR3 is 13 amino acids long. Germline CDR1 and CDR2: WNHNN and SYGVQD (reference sequence). Trimming removed 3 bases from V and 6 bases from J, with 11 bases in between.

This clonotype was recorded many times. The rearrangement joins TRBV7-2 to TRBJ2-5, with 11 bases matching TRBD2. This CDR3 is 17 amino acids long. Germline V gives CDR1 SGHTA, CDR2 FQGNSA. V trimming: 0 bases; J trimming: 7 bases; junction bases outside the gene matches: 10. The CDR3 nucleotides read TGTGCCAGCAGCTTAGCGCAGCTAGCGGGGGGAAGCCGGACCCAGTACTTC. The encoded protein is CASSLAQLAGGSRTQYF.

In its sample, this clonotype was seen many times. CDR3 residues: CASSERENTGELFF. The DNA of the CDR3 is TGTGCCAGCAGTGAAAGAGAAAACACCGGGGAGCTGTTTTTT. The chain combines TRBV2 with TRBJ2-2; unclear D gene. The CDR3 totals 14 residues. Trimming left V 2 bases short and J 2 bases short, with 6 bases between. The germline gives CDR1 SNHLY, CDR2 FYNNEI.